This TCR beta chain was captured in a study of cytomegalovirus exposure and HLA in healthy donors. Regarding the study as a whole: Analysis performed later found 16,000 or so TCR beta sequences associated with HLA alleles at 0.05 false discovery rate. There were some V segments, including TRBV6-2 and TRBV6-3, excluded as indistinguishable.

V dropped 0 bases and J dropped 3; count of bases not matched to a gene: 8. There are 17 residues in the CDR3. Per the germline V gene, CDR1 is LGHNA and CDR2 is YNFKEQ. The PCR used 60 Vbeta and 13 Jbeta primers. Produced via immunoSEQ multiplex PCR; TCRdb's table is partial and in-frame only. Found here are tens of thousands of clones; the top ten clones hold 15%. A note on this clone: The antigen is undetermined.

Sequencing input: PBMCs. V usage is TRBV4-2 and J usage is TRBJ2-7; 10 nucleotides line up with TRBD2. The receptor comes from a man aged 50 or older in good health and CMV-seropositive. The CDR3 sequence is CASSQDSLAGVGYEQYF. Here the CDR3 DNA reads TGTGCCAGCAGCCAAGACAGCCTAGCGGGAGTTGGCTACGAGCAGTACTTC.